The sequence of this T cell receptor (beta chain) was determined in a study of cytomegalovirus exposure and HLA in healthy donors. General study results and limits: Later analysis identified several of the most significant clusters that appeared linked to common viral pathogens. The study recorded 150 to 200 TCR beta chains that were cytomegalovirus-associated. Being indistinguishable, some V segments were excluded, TRBV6-2 and TRBV6-3 among them. As was reported, the classifier diagnosed cytomegalovirus status with high specificity and sensitivity.

PCR employed 60 Vbeta and 13 Jbeta primers. TCRdb's copy holds only in-frame clones and misses some; the assay was immunoSEQ multiplex PCR. The sample contains some 71,000 clones, 70% to 80% of which appear only once. The V and J ends lost 3 bases and 3 bases respectively, with 10 bases between them. This CDR3 comprises 13 residues. From germline, CDR1 is SGHNT and CDR2 YYREEE (reference sequence). Concerning this clone itself: What it binds is not known.

The receptor's source is a man aged 18-30 years in good health and CMV-seronegative. Sequencing was done on a sample of PBMCs. The rearrangement joins TRBV5-4 to TRBJ2-7; no clear D gene. CDR3 sequence: CASSSQESYEQYF. The DNA for the CDR3 is TGTGCCAGCAGCTCCCAAGAGAGCTACGAGCAGTACTTC.